This T cell receptor beta chain comes out of a study of CXCR3-negative and CXCR3-positive naive CD8 T cells. CDR3 length: 17 residues. Germline V CDR1 and CDR2: MNHNY, SVGAGI (reference sequence). Preparation of TRB cDNA libraries relied on 5' RACE carrying UMI labels. Reanalyzing the 5' RACE reads, TCRdb keeps one entry per CDR3 protein, without DNA. Found here are around 81,000 distinct CDR3 sequences; the top ten clones hold more than 1.5%. With regard to this clonotype: Its cognate antigen is unknown.

Study results and caveats: CXCR3-positive naive cells had more hydrophobic TRB CDR3s than CXCR3-negative naive cells.

The sample taken for sequencing was naive CXCR3- CD8+ T cells from blood. The sample's subset: CD45RO-CCR7+CD27+CD95- naive CD8+ T cells lacking CXCR3 (TNR3-). The chain is built from TRBV6-6 and TRBJ1-1; TCRdb's D gene call, TRBD1, goes unchecked for lack of DNA. The TCR originated in a human donor in good health. Some clones in this sample may be carry-over from other donors' samples. The CDR3 sequence is CASSYSIGGSSNTEAFF.